The 24 T cell receptor beta chains in this list originate from one sample, sequenced in a study of CD8 T cells in ankylosing spondylitis. TCRdb re-analysed the 5' RACE reads in MiXCR, keeping a single row per CDR3 protein. The repertoire holds roughly 180,000 distinct CDR3 sequences, approximately 9.9% seen once, with more than 13% in the top ten. The sequencing input was blood, either unsorted or a sorted T cell fraction (not recorded which). These receptors all stem from a female donor with ankylosing spondylitis or in good health (not recorded which).

The CDR3 coding sequence is TGCAGCGTTGAAGATCCTGAAAAGCCTCTAGCGCTCGAGGAGAATGAGCAGTTCTTC. Translation gives CSVEDPEKPLALEENEQFF. The chain recombines TRBV29-1 with TRBJ2-1; D perhaps matches TRBD2 (6 bases). CDR3 size: 19 residues. The germline V gene has CDR1 SQVTM and CDR2 ANQGSEA. Trimming removed 0 bases at V and 7 bases at J, with 28 bases between.

This clonotype occurred many times. The genes are TRBV25-1 and TRBJ1-2; the match to TRBD1 covers 7 bases. V was pared by 1 base and J by 8 bases, with 16 bases of the junction left unmatched. From germline, CDR1 is MGHDK and CDR2 SYGVNS. This CDR3 is built from 17 residues. The CDR3 DNA follows: TGTGCCAGCAGTGAATGGTTCAGGGACAGCTCTGAGGGAGGCTACACCTTC. Its translation: CASSEWFRDSSEGGYTF.

The chain couples TRBV6-2 or TRBV6-3 to TRBJ2-1; D gene unclear. CDR3 length equals 12 residues. Germline CDR1 reads MNHEY; CDR2 reads SVGEGT. The V gene lost 2 bases and the J gene lost 8 bases, with 7 bases spanning the gap. This chain's CDR3 is CASSYVGYEQFF. The CDR3 nucleotides are TGTGCCAGCAGTTACGTGGGCTATGAGCAGTTCTTC.

This clonotype was recorded a few times. The chain has TRBV7-9 and TRBJ2-2; D unresolved. The CDR3 spans 14 residues. The V gene lost 3 bases and the J gene lost 2 bases, with 7 bases spanning the gap. Looked up from germline, CDR1 is SEHNR and CDR2 is FQNEAQ (reference sequence). CDR3: CASSFHLNTGELFF. The CDR3 region has the DNA TGTGCCAGCAGCTTCCACCTCAACACCGGGGAGCTGTTTTTT.

In its sample, this clonotype was seen a few times. This chain links TRBV6-5 with TRBJ2-7; 12 bases map to TRBD2. V was clipped by 3 bases and J by 0 bases; unmatched bases: 3. This CDR3 region has 16 residues. Germline CDR1 and CDR2: MNHEY and SVGAGI. The DNA of the CDR3 is TGTGCCAGCAGTTATCTAGCGGGAGGGAGCTCCTACGAGCAGTACTTC. It yields the protein CASSYLAGGSSYEQYF.

This chain connects TRBV20-1 to TRBJ2-1; D is unresolved. CDR1 is DFQATT and CDR2 is SNEGSKA in the germline V gene (reference sequence). V was cut by 0 bases and J by 1 base, with 10 bases left in between. The CDR3 consists of 15 residues. The CDR3 bases are TGCAGTGCTAGAGATTATGGGGATTCCTACAATGAGCAGTTCTTC. Translation gives CSARDYGDSYNEQFF.

The rearrangement links TRBV27 to TRBJ1-6; no reliable D call. The CDR3 is made up of 13 amino acids. Trimming removed 3 bases from V and 10 bases from J, with 10 bases in between. Germline V gene sequence: CDR1 MNHEY, CDR2 SMNVEV (reference sequence). The CDR3 bases are TGTGCCAGCAGTTTCTCCACTAGGTCACCCCTCCACTTT. Translation gives CASSFSTRSPLHF.

This clonotype has just a few counts. The rearrangement uses TRBV12-3 or TRBV12-4 and TRBJ2-5; weak D call: TRBD1 (6 bases). V was trimmed by 5 bases and J by 4 bases, leaving 17 bases between them. The CDR3 sequence is 15 residues long. The CDR3 DNA is TGTGCCAGCAGTCAAACCGGGACATGGACAGAGACCCAGTACTTC. This encodes CASSQTGTWTETQYF.

The chain combines TRBV4-3 with TRBJ2-1; TRBD2 agrees at 9 bases. The CDR3 loop spans 16 amino acids. V lost 3 bases, J lost 3 bases, and 6 bases stayed unmatched. Germline loops: CDR1 LGHNA, CDR2 YSLEER. CDR3 sequence: CASSHLAGRSYNEQFF. The CDR3 nucleotides are TGCGCCAGCAGCCACCTAGCGGGACGTAGCTACAATGAGCAGTTCTTC.

This clonotype occurred a few times. This chain connects TRBV6-1 to TRBJ2-7; 9 bases match TRBD1. This CDR3 is 16 amino acids long. The V segment lost 7 bases and the J segment 3 bases; nucleotides outside the gene matches: 13. Per the germline V gene, CDR1 is MNHNS and CDR2 is SASEGT. The CDR3 loop is CASTPPPGQGDYEQYF. The CDR3 region has the DNA TGTGCCAGCACCCCACCGCCGGGACAGGGTGACTACGAGCAGTACTTC.

This clonotype was seen only a few times. This rearrangement joins TRBV6-5 to TRBJ1-3, with D perhaps TRBD1 (6 bases). CDR1 and CDR2 from the germline V gene are MNHEY and SVGAGI. CDR3 length equals 16 residues. V dropped 2 bases and J dropped 4 bases, with 15 bases sitting between them. The CDR3 DNA follows: TGTGCCAGCAGTTACCACCCGGCGGGACAAGGAAACACCATATATTTT. Its translation is CASSYHPAGQGNTIYF.

This clonotype was recorded many times. The chain carries TRBV7-9 and TRBJ1-1; D is unclear. Germline assignment: CDR1 SEHNR and CDR2 FQNEAQ (reference sequence). The CDR3 runs to 13 residues. V was cut by 3 bases and J by 6 bases, with 11 bases left in between. This chain's CDR3 is CASSFENSAEAFF. In DNA form, the CDR3 reads TGTGCCAGCAGCTTCGAGAACAGCGCTGAAGCTTTCTTT.

The genes are TRBV7-9 and TRBJ2-1; perhaps TRBD2 as D (6 bases). There are 16 residues in the CDR3. The V gene lost 5 bases and the J gene lost 7 bases, with 21 bases spanning the gap. Germline CDR1 reads SEHNR; CDR2 reads FQNEAQ (reference sequence). CDR3 amino acids: CASSELGGVAGNEQFF. The DNA for the CDR3 is TGTGCCAGCAGCGAACTCGGCGGGGTGGCTGGTAATGAGCAGTTCTTC.

The chain is built from TRBV9 and TRBJ1-4; 7 positions match TRBD1. V lost 2 bases to trimming and J lost 4 bases; unmatched junction nucleotides: 11. This CDR3 has 17 amino acids. CDR1 and CDR2 (germline): SGDLS, YYNGEE. CDR3 DNA: TGTGCCAGCAGCGTGGACCCAGGGGGACAGTATAATGAAAAACTGTTTTTT. Its protein product is CASSVDPGGQYNEKLFF.

The CDR3 loop reads CASSLGRRDTEAFF. CDR3 in DNA: TGTGCCAGCAGCTTAGGGAGGAGGGACACTGAAGCTTTCTTT. The chain joins TRBV13 to TRBJ1-1, with D uncertain. CDR1 is PRHDT, CDR2 FYEKMQ, per germline (reference sequence). V lost 0 bases and J 3 bases, leaving 8 bases between the germline ends. The CDR3 loop spans 14 amino acids.

This chain links TRBV4-1 with TRBJ2-2; 16 bases are shared with TRBD2. V dropped 1 base and J dropped 4; count of bases not matched to a gene: 6. Germline CDR1 MGHRA, CDR2 YSYEKL. The CDR3 runs 19 residues. The chain's CDR3 is CASSQAGLAGGPGTGELFF. The CDR3 DNA reads as TGCGCCAGCAGCCAAGCGGGACTAGCGGGAGGGCCGGGCACCGGGGAGCTGTTTTTT.

The table lists this clonotype with a few counts. The chain links TRBV7-6 to TRBJ2-2; possible D gene TRBD1, 6 bases. The CDR3 covers 16 residues. Deletions cut 5 bases from V and 1 base from J, with 14 bases between. Germline V gene lookup returns CDR1 SGHVS and CDR2 FNYEAQ. The CDR3 nucleotides read TGTGCCAGCAGCCCTTGGGACAACGGGAACACCGGGGAGCTGTTTTTT. Its translation is CASSPWDNGNTGELFF.

The chain uses TRBV19 and TRBJ2-7; D is ambiguous. Germline CDR1 reads LNHDA; CDR2 reads SQIVND (reference sequence). The CDR3 extends over 13 amino acids. Trimming took 5 bases from V and 4 from J, leaving 12 bases between them. CDR3 in DNA: TGTGCCAGTAGTGCCGCAGGAGAATACGAGCAGTACTTC. It yields the protein CASSAAGEYEQYF.

This clonotype turned up a few times. The chain recombines TRBV9 with TRBJ2-3; D remains unclear. Trimming took 8 bases from V and 1 from J, leaving 8 bases between them. The CDR3 is 12 amino acids. CDR1 is SGDLS, CDR2 YYNGEE, per germline. CDR3 protein: CASGDGTDTQYF. The CDR3 DNA reads as TGTGCCAGTGGAGACGGCACAGATACGCAGTATTTT. Variable domain in full (rest from reference TRBV9 and TRBJ2-3): DSGVTQTPKHLITATGQRVTLRCSPRSGDLSVYWYQQSLDQGLQFLIQYYNGEERAKGNILERFSAQQFPDLHSELNLSSLELGDSALYFCASGDGTDTQYFGPGTRLTVL.

This clonotype was detected many times. The CDR3 region has the DNA TGTGCCAGCAGCCCCCAGCGGGAGTACCAAGAGACCCAGTACTTC. The encoded protein is CASSPQREYQETQYF. V is TRBV7-2 and J is TRBJ2-5; TRBD2 matches at 8 bases. After removal of 5 bases from V and 0 bases from J, the junction contained 5 bases not matched to a gene. Germline V gene data show CDR1 as SGHTA and CDR2 as FQGNSA. The CDR3 runs to 15 residues.

This rearrangement joins TRBV2 to TRBJ2-7; D unresolved. The CDR3 has 12 residues. Trimming pared 8 bases from V and 0 bases from J, leaving 8 bases between. Germline loops: CDR1 SNHLY, CDR2 FYNNEI. CDR3 DNA sequence: TGTGCCAGCTTAGGATTCTCCTACGAGCAGTACTTC. Protein: CASLGFSYEQYF.

In regard to this clonotype: A much larger clone lies one base from this, so it may be a read error. The chain carries TRBV20-1 and TRBJ2-1, with D hard to call. The CDR3 has 12 residues. Per the germline V gene, CDR1 is DFQATT and CDR2 is SNEGSKA (reference sequence). V shed 0 bases and J shed 5 bases, with 5 bases lying between them. For the CDR3, the DNA is TGCAGTGCTAGAGAAGGGAACAATGAGCAGTTCTTC. Its protein product is CSAREGNNEQFF.

The CDR3 spells CATSDPSGLPYNEQFF. Written as DNA, the CDR3 is TGTGCCACCAGTGATCCAAGCGGCCTCCCTTACAATGAGCAGTTCTTC. The V call is TRBV24-1, the J call TRBJ2-1; D possibly corresponds to TRBD2 (5 bases). V lost 3 bases and J lost 4, with 15 bases in between. Germline V gene sequence: CDR1 KGHDR, CDR2 SFDVKD. The CDR3 is 16 amino acids.

This rearrangement joins TRBV6-5 to TRBJ2-5, with a tentative D call TRBD1 (6 bases). Trimming stripped 10 bases from V and 2 bases from J, with 11 bases between. CDR1 and CDR2 from the germline V gene are MNHEY and SVGAGI. This CDR3 has 12 amino acids. This chain's CDR3 is CATRTDQETQYF. The CDR3 nucleotides are TGTGCCACCCGGACAGATCAAGAGACCCAGTACTTC.